These 9 T cell receptor beta chains were all obtained from the same sample, sequenced in a study of T cells in Graves' hyperthyroidism and ophthalmopathy. TCR beta CDR3 region amplification was performed from RNA transcripts. HTBI primers were used for first-round RT-PCR of the TCR CDR3. TCRdb redid the calling of the multiplex PCR reads with MiXCR, one entry per CDR3 protein. The sample yields about 380,000 distinct CDR3 sequences, roughly 14% seen once. The source material was blood. The receptor source for this set is a woman aged 60-70 years with Graves' hyperthyroidism.

The V call is TRBV30, the J call TRBJ2-1, with D unclear. Trimming removed 0 bases from V and 0 bases from J, with 9 bases in between. CDR3 length: 15 residues. CDR1 is GTSNPN and CDR2 is SVGIG in the germline V gene (reference sequence). The DNA of the CDR3 is TGTGCCTGGAGTGTACGTTTAACCTCCTACAATGAGCAGTTCTTC. This gives the protein CAWSVRLTSYNEQFF.

This clonotype was seen repeatedly, ten times or more. This sequence joins TRBV27 and TRBJ1-2; tentative D call: TRBD1 (6 bases). CDR3 length equals 14 residues. V dropped 5 bases and J dropped 2 bases, with 12 bases sitting between them. Germline loops: CDR1 MNHEY, CDR2 SMNVEV (reference sequence). The CDR3, as DNA: TGTGCCAGCAGTGGGACATGGGCGAACTATGGCTACACCTTC. It codes for CASSGTWANYGYTF.

This clonotype turned up a few times. The chain uses TRBV24-1 and TRBJ2-5; 12 positions match TRBD2. V was pared by 2 bases and J by 7 bases, with 4 bases of the junction left unmatched. In germline, CDR1 is KGHDR, CDR2 SFDVKD. The CDR3 length is 15 residues. CDR3 protein: CATSDWTSGALTQYF. In nucleotides, the CDR3 is TGTGCCACCAGTGATTGGACTAGCGGGGCCCTGACCCAGTACTTC.

This clonotype was counted at least ten times. The chain employs TRBV11-2 and TRBJ2-3; the D gene is possibly TRBD1 (5 bases). This CDR3 has 14 amino acids. The V gene lost 1 base and the J gene lost 5 bases, with 10 bases spanning the gap. Germline V gene lookup returns CDR1 SGHAT and CDR2 FQNNGV. The CDR3 bases are TGTGCCAGCAGCTTAGGGGGCCCCCTAGATACGCAGTATTTT. It is translated as CASSLGGPLDTQYF.

This clonotype has at least ten counts. The chain links TRBV6-5 to TRBJ1-6; TRBD1 might be the D (5 bases). Germline CDR1 and CDR2: MNHEY and SVGAGI. The CDR3 runs 13 residues. The germline V and J ends were trimmed by 2 bases and 9 bases, with 8 bases remaining between them. The CDR3 reads CASSYPGVSPLHF. DNA for the CDR3: TGTGCCAGCAGTTACCCGGGGGTTTCACCCCTCCACTTT.

This clonotype was found many times. The chain links TRBV11-3 to TRBJ2-3; the D call may be TRBD1 or TRBD2 (5 bases each). Trimming stripped 5 bases from V and 11 bases from J, with 20 bases between. The CDR3 has 14 residues. Germline assignment: CDR1 SGHNT and CDR2 YENEEA. The CDR3 here is CASSGTTGHPRQYF. The CDR3 nucleotides read TGTGCCAGCAGCGGGACGACGGGCCACCCGAGGCAGTATTTT. The whole variable domain, filled in from reference TRBV11-3 and TRBJ2-3, reads EAGVVQSPRYKIIEKKQPVAFWCNPISGHNTLYWYLQNLGQGPELLIRYENEEAVDDSQLPKDRFSAERLKGVDSTLKIQPAELGDSAVYLCASSGTTGHPRQYFGPGTRLTVL.

This clonotype came up many times. The V gene is TRBV5-8, the J gene TRBJ2-3; TRBD2 matches 10 bases. J lost 4 bases, V lost 9 bases, and 5 bases had no gene match. The CDR3 has 13 residues. CDR1 SGHTS and CDR2 YDEGEE come from the germline V gene. CDR3 in DNA: TGTGCCATTAGCGGGAGGTCGGCAGATACGCAGTATTTT. Translated: CAISGRSADTQYF.

The chain joins TRBV6-1 to TRBJ2-3, with TRBD2 identical over 9 bases. The CDR3 spans 18 residues. Per germline, CDR1 MNHNS and CDR2 SASEGT. After removal of 10 bases from V and 1 base from J, the junction contained 18 bases not matched to a gene. In nucleotides, the CDR3 is TGTGCCACAACTGGTGTGAATAGCGGGAGTGTAGGCACAGATACGCAGTATTTT. Translation gives CATTGVNSGSVGTDTQYF.

This clonotype was observed many times. The rearrangement links TRBV27 to TRBJ2-3; D uncertain. V lost 3 bases and J lost 0, with 7 bases in between. The CDR3 extends over 14 amino acids. Germline lookup yields CDR1 MNHEY and CDR2 SMNVEV (reference sequence). CDR3 coding DNA: TGTGCCAGCAGTTTTACGGATAGCACAGATACGCAGTATTTT. It yields the protein CASSFTDSTDTQYF.